One sample yielded the 12 T cell receptor beta chains listed below, sequenced in a study of blood T cells in healthy people across ages. Alongside a J-beta primer mix, a sample-barcoded 5' primer served in a second PCR lasting about 7 to 11 cycles. TCRdb processed the 5' RACE reads anew with MiXCR; each CDR3 protein has one entry. The table lists 850,000 to 1,000,000 distinct CDR3 sequences, roughly 52% of them singletons. Specimen: blood. The receptors stem from a man younger than 45 in good health.

This chain uses TRBV24-1 with TRBJ1-1; D perhaps matches TRBD1 (5 bases). The V and J ends lost 2 bases and 2 bases respectively, with 11 bases between them. The CDR3 runs to 15 residues. The V gene's germline CDR1 is KGHDR and CDR2 SFDVKD. The CDR3 DNA reads TGTGCCACCAGTGATTCGGGGGGAGGAAACACTGAAGCTTTCTTT. This gives the protein CATSDSGGGNTEAFF.

This clonotype was counted between two and nine times. The chain joins TRBV6-1 to TRBJ2-7; 7 nucleotides match TRBD1. The germline CDR1 and CDR2 sequences are MNHNS and SASEGT. The CDR3 is made up of 13 amino acids. Trimming took 4 bases from V and 3 from J; bases not matched to a gene: 3. In DNA, the CDR3 is TGTGCCAGCAGTGGACAGGGACACTACGAGCAGTACTTC. Translating gives CASSGQGHYEQYF.

This chain joins TRBV4-1 and TRBJ2-1; maybe TRBD1 (6 bases). Germline V gives CDR1 MGHRA, CDR2 YSYEKL. This CDR3 is 17 amino acids long. With 2 bases removed from V and 2 bases from J, the gap between germline ends came to 16 bases. The CDR3 spells CASSQTTGPPAYNEQFF. CDR3 nucleotide sequence: TGCGCCAGCAGCCAAACGACAGGACCCCCCGCCTACAATGAGCAGTTCTTC.

The chain is built from TRBV25-1 and TRBJ2-5; D could derive from TRBD1 or TRBD2 (5 bases each). This CDR3 has 14 amino acids. The germline V and J ends were trimmed by 8 bases and 11 bases, with 24 bases remaining between them. Germline lookup yields CDR1 MGHDK and CDR2 SYGVNS. As DNA, the CDR3 is TGTGCCAGCTCGCCGGGGTCCAGAGGGGTGCAGCAGTACTTC. Its translation: CASSPGSRGVQQYF.

This clonotype was detected only a few times. The V gene is TRBV4-1, the J gene TRBJ2-4, with D possibly matching TRBD2 (6 bases). This CDR3 is 16 amino acids long. Germline CDR1 reads MGHRA; CDR2 reads YSYEKL. With 2 bases removed from V and 3 bases from J, the gap between germline ends came to 14 bases. The CDR3 DNA follows: TGCGCCAGCAGCCAACGCGGGGCCGTGGGCAAAAACATTCAGTACTTC. Its protein is CASSQRGAVGKNIQYF.

This clonotype has just a few counts. The chain employs TRBV3-1 and TRBJ1-1, with 7 bases lining up with TRBD1. Looked up from germline, CDR1 is LGHDT and CDR2 is YNNKEL (reference sequence). The CDR3 covers 15 residues. V was pared by 4 bases and J by 5 bases, with 10 bases of the junction left unmatched. The CDR3 DNA reads as TGTGCCAGCAGCCGAACAGGGGCGTACAAGACTGAAGCTTTCTTT. Encoded protein: CASSRTGAYKTEAFF.

This clonotype occurred a few times. V usage is TRBV10-3 and J usage is TRBJ2-5; 7 bases agree with TRBD2. The length of the CDR3 is 12 residues. Trimming at V came to 8 bases and at J to 2 bases, leaving 2 bases not matched to a gene. CDR1 and CDR2 from the germline V gene are ENHRY and SYGVKD. The CDR3 DNA follows: TGTGCCATCTGGGGGGGGCAAGAGACCCAGTACTTC. The encoded protein is CAIWGGQETQYF.

This clonotype occurred many times. The J gene is TRBJ2-7, the V gene TRBV28, with a possible D match to TRBD2 (6 bases). The V end was cut by 3 bases, the J end by 2 bases, with 14 bases between. The CDR3 is made up of 15 amino acids. Germline CDR1 MDHEN, CDR2 SYDVKM. The CDR3: CASSFSGSGPYEQYF. Written as DNA, the CDR3 is TGTGCCAGCAGTTTTAGCGGTAGCGGACCCTACGAGCAGTACTTC.

This chain connects TRBV11-2 to TRBJ2-1; the D gene is possibly TRBD1 (5 bases). V lost 1 base and J lost 0, with 10 bases in between. The CDR3 contains 16 residues. CDR1 SGHAT and CDR2 FQNNGV come from the germline V gene. CDR3: CASSLVTGSSYNEQFF. The CDR3 nucleotides are TGTGCCAGCAGCTTAGTCACAGGTAGCTCCTACAATGAGCAGTTCTTC.

This clonotype was seen a few times. This chain links TRBV5-1 with TRBJ2-5, with D perhaps TRBD1 or TRBD2 (5 bases each). CDR1 is SGHRS and CDR2 is YFSETQ in the germline V gene. V lost 0 bases, J lost 5 bases, and 14 bases lay in between. CDR3 length equals 15 residues. Here the CDR3 reads CASSLAGTSDETQYF. The CDR3 coding sequence is TGCGCCAGCAGCTTGGCCGGGACGTCGGATGAGACCCAGTACTTC. Looking up the rest from reference TRBV5-1 and TRBJ2-5 gives the full variable domain: KAGVTQTPRYLIKTRGQQVTLSCSPISGHRSVSWYQQTPGQGLQFLFEYFSETQRNKGNFPGRFSGRQFSNSRSEMNVSTLELGDSALYLCASSLAGTSDETQYFGPGTRLLVL.

This chain joins TRBV9 and TRBJ2-3, with no clear D. V shed 0 bases and J shed 6 bases, with 17 bases lying between them. The germline gives CDR1 SGDLS, CDR2 YYNGEE. The CDR3 has 16 residues. The CDR3 sequence: CASSVAASGHQDTQYF. CDR3 bases: TGTGCCAGCAGCGTAGCAGCTTCAGGCCATCAGGATACGCAGTATTTT.

The V call is TRBV6-6, the J call TRBJ2-1; D gene unclear. V was shortened by 2 bases and J by 5 bases, with 13 bases between the two germline ends. The germline V gene has CDR1 MNHNY and CDR2 SVGAGI (reference sequence). This CDR3 is built from 15 residues. Here the CDR3 DNA reads TGTGCCAGCAGTTACCCTTCGACGAGCAACAATGAGCAGTTCTTC. Translation gives CASSYPSTSNNEQFF.